What follows describes a single T cell receptor (beta chain). No antigen is known for it. Repertoires were generated with immunoSEQ multiplex PCR, while TCRdb's copy carries only in-frame clones and drops some. The data show about 72,000 clones, less than 90% seen once. This sample stems from a study of PD-L1 blockade in urothelial cancer. Study context: Atezolizumab (1,200 mg intravenously every 3 weeks) began around 2014 for patients. About 90% of the 29 patients were men with bladder-origin urothelial cancer. A median approximately 140,000 T cells were found in blood samples.

General study points: Prediction of better survival came from below-median pretreatment blood TCR clonality.

The J segment lost 5 bases and the V segment lost 4 bases, leaving 6 bases of the junction unmatched. The CDR3 contains 16 residues. Germline CDR1 and CDR2: SGHDN and FVKESK. This receptor was identified in a man in his 70s with urothelial cancer. The chain employs TRBV14 and TRBJ2-2, with TRBD2 identical over 11 bases. This specimen was PBMCs, taken around atezolizumab (anti-PD-L1) treatment. In DNA form, the CDR3 reads TGTGCCAGCAGCCCCCTAGCGGGAGGTAGAACCGGGGAGCTGTTTTTT. Translation gives CASSPLAGGRTGELFF.